This TCR beta chain is drawn from a study of T cell repertoires in cytomegalovirus infection. For the study at large: Public TCR beta signatures provided an indication of both CMV infection and a matching HLA type. Study observations and caveats: Totalled public TCR beta family frequency picked out people who carried CMV plus the relevant HLA. The ex vivo response showed dominance by HLA-C-restricted CMV-specific TCR beta clonotypes.

TCRdb itself ran the reads through MiXCR, one entry per CDR3 protein. The sample has roughly 280,000 distinct CDR3 sequences, approximately 13% seen once; the top ten hold about 10%. The germline CDR1 and CDR2 sequences are SGDLS and YYNGEE. V was clipped by 0 bases and J by 2 bases, with 12 bases between them. This CDR3 is 15 amino acids long. Ten or more counts support this clonotype. Antigen unknown. Material for sequencing was PBMCs. The chain couples TRBV9 to TRBJ2-7, with D maybe TRBD2 (5 bases). The sequence was collected from a human donor in good health (CMV status not recorded). Some clones in this sample may be carry-over from other donors' samples. CDR3 bases: TGTGCCAGCAGCGTAGACAGCGGTGTCACCTACGAGCAGTACTTC. This gives the protein CASSVDSGVTYEQYF. The complete variable domain, with remaining parts taken from reference TRBV9 and TRBJ2-7, reads DSGVTQTPKHLITATGQRVTLRCSPRSGDLSVYWYQQSLDQGLQFLIQYYNGEERAKGNILERFSAQQFPDLHSELNLSSLELGDSALYFCASSVDSGVTYEQYFGPGTRLTVT.